This T cell receptor beta chain originates from a study of T cell repertoires in cytomegalovirus infection. Looking at the study overall: Well-studied HLA-B-restricted CMV epitopes were used in the study alongside recently identified HLA-C-restricted ones. Through public TCR beta signatures, both CMV infection and matching HLA type were indicated.

The CDR3 extends over 16 amino acids. The V and J ends lost 4 bases and 3 bases respectively, with 17 bases between them. From germline, CDR1 is SGHRS and CDR2 YFSETQ. Each CDR3 protein gets one entry after TCRdb re-called the reads with MiXCR. The sample lists approximately 270,000 distinct CDR3 sequences; approximately 22% were seen once. Regarding the study as a whole: Within the response measured ex vivo, HLA-C-restricted CMV-specific TCR beta clonotypes were dominant.

This clonotype has only a few counts. Its specificity is not known. The sequence was collected from a human donor in good health (CMV status not recorded). Some clones in this sample may be carry-over from other donors' samples. The sequences come from cultured PBMCs, collected from culture after CMV antigen stimulation. The chain recombines TRBV5-1 with TRBJ2-1; D might be TRBD2 (6 bases). The CDR3 is CASSPGSGPYYNEQFF. The DNA for the CDR3 is TGCGCCAGCAGCCCCGGGAGCGGGCCATACTACAATGAGCAGTTCTTC. Complete variable domain (other parts from reference TRBV5-1 and TRBJ2-1): KAGVTQTPRYLIKTRGQQVTLSCSPISGHRSVSWYQQTPGQGLQFLFEYFSETQRNKGNFPGRFSGRQFSNSRSEMNVSTLELGDSALYLCASSPGSGPYYNEQFFGPGTRLTVL.